A single T cell receptor (beta chain) is shown here with its context. Its specificity is not known. The record originates from a study of cytomegalovirus exposure and HLA in healthy donors. Overall study results and limits: Most of the TCR beta V segments (in an earlier analysis) were productive either about 87% or about 30% of the time. V- and J-gene trimming in TCR beta was tied to a missense DCLRE1C variant by an analysis performed later.

The primer mix had 60 Vbeta and 13 Jbeta primers. Clones were read by immunoSEQ multiplex PCR, and TCRdb kept only the in-frame ones, dropping some. The sample shows about 160,000 clones, around 77% of them seen only once. This CDR3 is 12 amino acids long. Germline values: CDR1 MNHNY, CDR2 SVGAGI (reference sequence). V trimming: 6 bases; J trimming: 12 bases; junction bases outside the gene matches: 5. The chain combines TRBV6-6 with TRBJ1-6; 7 positions match TRBD1. This clonotype originated in a man aged 25 to 40 in good health and CMV-seropositive. Sequencing was done on a sample of PBMCs. The CDR3 bases are TGTGCCAGCAGGCAGGGGGGTTTACCCCTCCACTTT. This encodes CASRQGGLPLHF.